This T cell receptor beta chain was retrieved from a study of blood T cell repertoires in COVID-19. Grouping used clinical history reported by participants in a survey and questionnaire. Sequenced by immunoSEQ multiplex PCR; TCRdb stores in-frame clones only, minus some. The sample consists of approximately 160,000 clones, around 84% of them appearing once. This CDR3 spans 13 amino acids. V lost 3 bases and J 0 bases, leaving 5 bases between the germline ends. From germline, CDR1 is MRHNA and CDR2 SNTAGT. The clonotype was recovered from a woman aged 50 to 60 who had recovered from COVID-19. Specimen: PBMCs or T cells enriched from blood (not recorded which). V is TRBV6-4 and J is TRBJ1-2; D call uncertain. The CDR3 nucleotides read TGTGCCAGCAGTGAGGGCTCTAACTATGGCTACACCTTC. It specifies CASSEGSNYGYTF.